This record concerns one TCR beta chain sequence. This entry belongs to a study of blood T cell repertoires in COVID-19. On the study more broadly: Researchers got acute and convalescent COVID-19 samples from the United States, Italy and Spain. PBMCs, B-cell-depleted T cells, or T cells were the source of the cDNA or gDNA that made up the material.

Original data processing: Reference gene primers were amplified, and this amplification served to estimate nucleated cell counts. Here immunoSEQ multiplex PCR was the method, and the copy in TCRdb shows in-frame clones only, minus some. V, J and clone size are those of that table, while D and trimming were read from the DNA. In the table there are about 100,000 clones, approximately 89% of which are singletons. The sequenced material came from peripheral blood. The source is a man aged 50 or older with active COVID-19.

The CDR3, as DNA: TGTGCCATCAGTGAGAAAGAGGGATACTATGGCTACACCTTC. Protein sequence: CAISEKEGYYGYTF. The V gene is TRBV10-3, the J gene TRBJ1-2; D remains unclear. V was cut by 2 bases and J by 3 bases, with 10 bases left in between. CDR3 length: 14 amino acids. Germline V CDR1 and CDR2: ENHRY, SYGVKD.